Shown below are 27 T cell receptor beta chains from a single sample sequenced in a study of control samples from healthy donors and cancer patients. Generated by immunoSEQ multiplex PCR, the TCRdb table keeps only in-frame clones and is missing some. This sample has tens of thousands of clones, with over 70% found just once. The sample was blood. These TCRs come from a man between 65 and 80 years old in good health.

This chain joins TRBV27 and TRBJ1-5; D ambiguous. The CDR3 consists of 14 residues. Trimming removed 5 bases at V and 5 bases at J, with 13 bases between. Germline assignment: CDR1 MNHEY and CDR2 SMNVEV (reference sequence). The CDR3 region is CASSLGGWDQPQHF. The CDR3 DNA is TGTGCCAGCAGTCTAGGCGGGTGGGATCAGCCCCAGCATTTT.

This clone has just a few counts. CDR3 sequence: CASSFSDRQGYEQYF. The CDR3 nucleotides are TGTGCCAGCAGTTTCTCGGACAGGCAAGGCTACGAGCAGTACTTC. The chain employs TRBV28 and TRBJ2-7; 7 positions agree with TRBD1. The CDR3 is made up of 15 amino acids. Trimming at V came to 3 bases and at J to 3 bases, leaving 8 bases not matched to a gene. Germline-derived CDR1 and CDR2 are MDHEN and SYDVKM.

The V gene is TRBV5-4, the J gene TRBJ2-3, with 8 bases matching TRBD2. The CDR3 has 15 amino acids. Germline CDR1 and CDR2: SGHNT and YYREEE (reference sequence). With 0 bases clipped from V and 5 bases from J, the junction kept 5 bases outside the gene matches. The CDR3 sequence is CASSLGLAPVDTQYF. The CDR3 bases are TGTGCCAGCAGCTTGGGACTAGCGCCGGTAGATACGCAGTATTTT. The variable domain in full, with the rest retrieved from reference TRBV5-4 and TRBJ2-3, is ETGVTQSPTHLIKTRGQQVTLRCSSQSGHNTVSWYQQALGQGPQFIFQYYREEENGRGNFPPRFSGLQFPNYSSELNVNALELDDSALYLCASSLGLAPVDTQYFGPGTRLTVL.

This clone qualifies as medium-sized. The chain recombines TRBV7-6 with TRBJ2-1, with D perhaps matching TRBD2 (5 bases). This CDR3 spans 13 amino acids. CDR1 is SGHVS and CDR2 is FNYEAQ in the germline V gene. Trimming pared 5 bases from V and 12 bases from J, leaving 17 bases between. The CDR3 bases are TGTGCCAGCAGCCCGGGGTCCGGCGCCGGGCAGTTCTTC. As protein: CASSPGSGAGQFF. The variable domain in full, completed from reference TRBV7-6 and TRBJ2-1, reads GAGVSQSPRYKVTKRGQDVALRCDPISGHVSLYWYRQALGQGPEFLTYFNYEAQQDKSGLPNDRFSAERPEGSISTLTIQRTEQRDSAMYRCASSPGSGAGQFFGPGTRLTVL.

This chain uses TRBV10-1 with TRBJ1-2; D perhaps matches TRBD1 (5 bases). Trimming removed 5 bases at V and 7 bases at J, with 17 bases between. This CDR3 spans 14 amino acids. Germline V gives CDR1 WNHNN, CDR2 SYGVQD (reference sequence). The chain's CDR3 is CASSPLPNQGGYTF. The CDR3 coding sequence is TGCGCCAGCAGTCCCCTTCCAAACCAGGGTGGCTACACCTTC.

The V call is TRBV2, the J call TRBJ2-1; no clear D gene. The CDR3 consists of 13 residues. Trimming stripped 8 bases from V and 9 bases from J, with 17 bases between. Germline CDR1 reads SNHLY; CDR2 reads FYNNEI. CDR3 nucleotides: TGTGCCAGCTCCTATGCTGTACGCTTTGAGCAGTTCTTC. Its protein is CASSYAVRFEQFF. Using reference TRBV2 and TRBJ2-1 for the parts outside the CDR3, the full variable domain is EPEVTQTPSHQVTQMGQEVILRCVPISNHLYFYWYRQILGQKVEFLVSFYNNEISEKSEIFDDQFSVERPDGSNFTLKIRSTKLEDSAMYFCASSYAVRFEQFFGPGTRLTVL.

V is TRBV20-1 and J is TRBJ2-1, with a possible D match to TRBD1 (5 bases). V was cut by 5 bases and J by 8 bases, with 10 bases left in between. Germline values: CDR1 DFQATT, CDR2 SNEGSKA (reference sequence). This CDR3 contains 11 residues. The CDR3 region is CSAQGYYEQFF. CDR3 in DNA: TGCAGTGCTCAGGGTTACTATGAGCAGTTCTTC.

Worth noting for this clone: In the same sample, other DNA sequences code for this CDR3. The genes are TRBV5-4 and TRBJ2-7, with D possibly TRBD2 on 5 matching bases. This CDR3 region has 13 residues. Germline values: CDR1 SGHNT, CDR2 YYREEE (reference sequence). The ends were cut back, 0 bases at V and 5 bases at J, with 9 bases in the middle. CDR3 DNA sequence: TGTGCCAGCAGCTTGGAAGAGGGAGACGAGCAGTACTTC. It encodes CASSLEEGDEQYF.

This clone was seen a handful of times. The chain links TRBV5-1 to TRBJ2-7; the D is unclear. V lost 2 bases to trimming and J lost 0 bases, with 6 bases between them. Germline CDR1 SGHRS, CDR2 YFSETQ. The CDR3 runs 13 residues. CDR3 DNA sequence: TGCGCCAGCAGCTTCCCTGGCTCCTACGAGCAGTACTTC. It yields the protein CASSFPGSYEQYF. Variable domain in full (rest from reference TRBV5-1 and TRBJ2-7): KAGVTQTPRYLIKTRGQQVTLSCSPISGHRSVSWYQQTPGQGLQFLFEYFSETQRNKGNFPGRFSGRQFSNSRSEMNVSTLELGDSALYLCASSFPGSYEQYFGPGTRLTVT.

The gene calls are TRBV6-5 and TRBJ2-7; 7 bases match TRBD1. V gave up 5 bases and J gave up 4 bases; unmatched junction bases: 11. Germline CDR1 and CDR2: MNHEY and SVGAGI. The CDR3 extends over 15 amino acids. In nucleotides, the CDR3 is TGTGCCAGCAGTAAACACCGGGACAGCAATTACGAGCAGTACTTC. Translating gives CASSKHRDSNYEQYF.

This clone has only a few counts. The chain joins TRBV2 to TRBJ2-5; D gene uncertain. Germline loops: CDR1 SNHLY, CDR2 FYNNEI. This CDR3 contains 13 residues. Trimming pared 7 bases from V and 1 base from J, leaving 10 bases between. The CDR3 coding sequence is TGTGCCAGCATGCTCGGCAGCCAAGAGACCCAGTACTTC. Translated, it gives CASMLGSQETQYF.

The genes are TRBV7-2 and TRBJ1-3, with D possibly matching TRBD1 (6 bases). The germline CDR1 and CDR2 sequences are SGHTA and FQGNSA. V lost 2 bases, J lost 0 bases, and 8 bases lay in between. The CDR3 consists of 15 residues. This CDR3 reads CASSLNRASGNTIYF. The CDR3 DNA is TGTGCCAGCAGCTTAAACAGGGCCTCTGGAAACACCATATATTTT.

This chain links TRBV6-1 with TRBJ1-1; 8 positions agree with TRBD1. This CDR3 is built from 15 residues. Germline loops: CDR1 MNHNS, CDR2 SASEGT. V gave up 2 bases and J gave up 6 bases; unmatched junction bases: 8. The CDR3 sequence: CASSEQGAGKPEAFF. CDR3 nucleotide sequence: TGTGCCAGCAGTGAACAGGGGGCAGGTAAGCCTGAAGCTTTCTTT.

This chain connects TRBV6-5 to TRBJ1-1; tentative D call: TRBD1 (5 bases). Germline assignment: CDR1 MNHEY and CDR2 SVGAGI. Between the trimmed V and J ends, which lost 0 bases and 4 bases, there was a span of 9 bases. There are 14 residues in the CDR3. In nucleotides, the CDR3 is TGTGCCAGCAGTTACTCGAGCGGGGCCACTGAAGCTTTCTTT. Encoded protein: CASSYSSGATEAFF.

The chain couples TRBV5-1 to TRBJ2-5, with 8 bases aligning to TRBD2. V shed 8 bases, J shed 5 bases, and the junction held 14 bases outside the gene matches. Germline assignment: CDR1 SGHRS and CDR2 YFSETQ. This CDR3 has 15 residues. The CDR3 spells CASLPGSGTHETQYF. The CDR3 DNA follows: TGCGCCAGTCTCCCAGGTAGCGGGACTCACGAGACCCAGTACTTC.

The chain combines TRBV11-3 with TRBJ2-3; 9 nucleotides line up with TRBD1. J was trimmed by 4 bases and V by 3 bases; bases with no gene match: 11. Germline V gene data show CDR1 as SGHNT and CDR2 as YENEEA. CDR3 length equals 17 residues. CDR3 in amino acids: CASSFSESGTGSDTQYF. In nucleotides, the CDR3 is TGTGCCAGCAGCTTTTCCGAATCCGGGACAGGGTCAGATACGCAGTATTTT.

As DNA, the CDR3 is TGTGCCAGCAGCTTGGCGGATACGCAGTATTTT. It codes for CASSLADTQYF. V is TRBV11-2 and J is TRBJ2-3, with no clear D. Trimming pared 3 bases from V and 6 bases from J, leaving 4 bases between. CDR1 SGHAT and CDR2 FQNNGV come from the germline V gene. This CDR3 is 11 amino acids long. The full variable domain, completed using reference TRBV11-2 and TRBJ2-3, is EAGVAQSPRYKIIEKRQSVAFWCNPISGHATLYWYQQILGQGPKLLIQFQNNGVVDDSQLPKDRFSAERLKGVDSTLKIQPAKLEDSAVYLCASSLADTQYFGPGTRLTVL.

The chain combines TRBV18 with TRBJ2-5; 9 bases match TRBD2. Germline lookup yields CDR1 KGHSH and CDR2 LQKENI. The CDR3 covers 15 residues. Unmatched junction bases numbered 6, after V lost 2 bases and J lost 5 bases. In DNA form, the CDR3 reads TGTGCCAGCTCACCAACGGCGGGGGGGCTGGAGACCCAGTACTTC. Its translation is CASSPTAGGLETQYF.

The J gene is TRBJ2-6, the V gene TRBV19; D uncertain. The germline gives CDR1 LNHDA, CDR2 SQIVND (reference sequence). Trimming took 6 bases from V and 15 from J, leaving 15 bases between them. This CDR3 has 12 residues. CDR3 amino acids: CASREQSAGLTF. In nucleotides, the CDR3 is TGTGCCAGTAGGGAACAGTCCGCCGGCCTGACTTTC.

The V gene is TRBV5-1, the J gene TRBJ2-1; weak D call: TRBD1 (6 bases). The CDR3 spans 13 residues. CDR1 SGHRS and CDR2 YFSETQ come from the germline V gene. Trimming took 7 bases from V and 7 from J, leaving 15 bases between them. The CDR3 reads CASCLLGGNEQFF. CDR3 in DNA: TGCGCCAGCTGTTTGTTAGGGGGAAATGAGCAGTTCTTC.

This clone was detected only a few times. This chain links TRBV28 with TRBJ1-2; D uncertain. The CDR3 spans 13 residues. Trimming shortened V by 2 bases and J by 4 bases, and 8 bases separated the two germline ends. Germline lookup yields CDR1 MDHEN and CDR2 SYDVKM. The CDR3 loop reads CASSLRRTYGYTF. In DNA, the CDR3 is TGTGCCAGCAGTTTACGCAGGACCTATGGCTACACCTTC.

V gene TRBV2 combines with J gene TRBJ2-7; D remains unclear. The ends were cut back, 3 bases at V and 0 bases at J, with 15 bases in the middle. Germline CDR1 SNHLY, CDR2 FYNNEI. There are 16 residues in the CDR3. The CDR3 nucleotides read TGTGCCAGCAGTGAGATAGGGCGCTATCACTCCTACGAGCAGTACTTC. Amino acid sequence: CASSEIGRYHSYEQYF.

This clone has a handful of counts. The rearrangement links TRBV13 to TRBJ2-1; 8 bases agree with TRBD2. Trimming at V came to 0 bases and at J to 4 bases, leaving 5 bases not matched to a gene. This CDR3 is built from 16 residues. Per germline, CDR1 PRHDT and CDR2 FYEKMQ (reference sequence). This CDR3 is CASSLGPGRGYNEQFF. The CDR3 nucleotides are TGTGCCAGCAGCTTAGGTCCCGGGAGGGGATACAATGAGCAGTTCTTC.

The rearrangement joins TRBV6-1 to TRBJ1-1; D possibly corresponds to TRBD1 (5 bases). In germline, CDR1 is MNHNS, CDR2 SASEGT. V lost 1 base and J lost 8, with 17 bases in between. This CDR3 has 15 amino acids. CDR3 nucleotides: TGTGCCAGCAGTGAAGGTAGGCAGGGAGAGGCCGAAGCTTTCTTT. Its protein is CASSEGRQGEAEAFF.

This clone has just a few counts. This chain uses TRBV6-5 with TRBJ1-1; maybe TRBD1 (6 bases). Germline assignment: CDR1 MNHEY and CDR2 SVGAGI. Trimming pared 0 bases from V and 7 bases from J, leaving 12 bases between. This CDR3 has 14 residues. CDR3 bases: TGTGCCAGCAGTTACTCCCAGGGGACCGGTGAAGCTTTCTTT. Its translation is CASSYSQGTGEAFF.

The chain is built from TRBV5-1 and TRBJ1-1; 8 bases are shared with TRBD1. Trimming took 3 bases from V and 0 from J; bases not matched to a gene: 7. CDR1 SGHRS and CDR2 YFSETQ come from the germline V gene. This CDR3 has 16 residues. Written as DNA, the CDR3 is TGCGCCAGCAGCTGGCGGACAGGGCCCATGAACACTGAAGCTTTCTTT. It translates to CASSWRTGPMNTEAFF.

CDR3 sequence (DNA): TGTGCCAGCAGCCCGTGGGGGGTTGGGACCACCTACGAGCAGTACTTC. Its protein product is CASSPWGVGTTYEQYF. The chain recombines TRBV7-9 with TRBJ2-7, with a tentative D call TRBD2 (6 bases). Trimming took off 5 bases at V and 2 bases at J, with 19 bases between the two ends. This CDR3 is 16 amino acids long. The germline gives CDR1 SEHNR, CDR2 FQNEAQ (reference sequence).